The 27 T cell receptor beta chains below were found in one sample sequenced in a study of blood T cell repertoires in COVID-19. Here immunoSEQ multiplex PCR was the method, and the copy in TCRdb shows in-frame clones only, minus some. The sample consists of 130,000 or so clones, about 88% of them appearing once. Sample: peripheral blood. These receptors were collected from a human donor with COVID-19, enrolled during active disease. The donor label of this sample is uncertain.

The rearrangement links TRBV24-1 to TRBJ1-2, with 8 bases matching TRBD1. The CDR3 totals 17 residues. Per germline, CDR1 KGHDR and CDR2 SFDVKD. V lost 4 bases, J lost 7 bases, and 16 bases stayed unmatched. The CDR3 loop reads CATSDGVRDRYPAGYTF. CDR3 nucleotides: TGTGCCACCAGTGACGGAGTCCGGGACAGGTATCCTGCTGGCTACACCTTC.

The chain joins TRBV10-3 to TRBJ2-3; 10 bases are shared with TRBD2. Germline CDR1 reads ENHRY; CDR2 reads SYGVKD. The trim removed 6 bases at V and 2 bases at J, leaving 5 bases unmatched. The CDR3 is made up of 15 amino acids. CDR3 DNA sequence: TGTGCCATCAGATTAGCGGGGGGTATCACAGATACGCAGTATTTT. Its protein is CAIRLAGGITDTQYF.

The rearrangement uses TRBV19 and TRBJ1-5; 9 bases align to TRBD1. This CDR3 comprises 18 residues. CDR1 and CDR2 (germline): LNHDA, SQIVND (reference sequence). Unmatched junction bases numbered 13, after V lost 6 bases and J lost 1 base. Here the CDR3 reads CASSASGTGFASNQPQHF. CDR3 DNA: TGTGCCAGTAGCGCCTCCGGGACAGGGTTTGCGAGCAATCAGCCCCAGCATTTT.

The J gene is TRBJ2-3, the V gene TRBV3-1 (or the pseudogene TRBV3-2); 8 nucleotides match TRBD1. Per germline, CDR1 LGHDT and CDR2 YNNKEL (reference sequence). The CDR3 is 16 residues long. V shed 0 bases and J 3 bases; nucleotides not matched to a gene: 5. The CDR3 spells CASSQEWDRTTDTQYF. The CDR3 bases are TGTGCCAGCAGCCAAGAGTGGGACAGGACAACAGATACGCAGTATTTT.

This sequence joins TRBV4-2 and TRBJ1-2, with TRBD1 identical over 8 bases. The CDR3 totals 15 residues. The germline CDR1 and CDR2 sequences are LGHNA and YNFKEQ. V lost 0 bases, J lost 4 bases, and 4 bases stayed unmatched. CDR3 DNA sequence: TGTGCCAGCAGCCAAGATCAGGGGGCGGGCTATGGCTACACCTTC. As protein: CASSQDQGAGYGYTF.

The CDR3 reads CASMTGENTEAFF. Written as DNA, the CDR3 is TGTGCCAGCATGACAGGGGAGAACACTGAAGCTTTCTTT. V and J are TRBV2 and TRBJ1-1, with 8 bases lining up with TRBD1. In germline, CDR1 is SNHLY, CDR2 FYNNEI. V lost 7 bases, J lost 1 base, and 2 bases stayed unmatched. The CDR3 is 13 amino acids.

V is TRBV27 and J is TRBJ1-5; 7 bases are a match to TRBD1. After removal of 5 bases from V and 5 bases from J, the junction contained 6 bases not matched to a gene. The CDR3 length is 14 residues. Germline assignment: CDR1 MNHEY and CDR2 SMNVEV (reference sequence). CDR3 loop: CASSRDRADQPQHF. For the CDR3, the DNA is TGTGCCAGCAGTAGAGACAGGGCTGATCAGCCCCAGCATTTT.

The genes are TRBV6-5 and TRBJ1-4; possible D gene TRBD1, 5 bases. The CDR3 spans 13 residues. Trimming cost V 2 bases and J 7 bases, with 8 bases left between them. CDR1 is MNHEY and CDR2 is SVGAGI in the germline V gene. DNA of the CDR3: TGTGCCAGCAGTTACACGCAGGGTGAAAAACTGTTTTTT. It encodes CASSYTQGEKLFF.

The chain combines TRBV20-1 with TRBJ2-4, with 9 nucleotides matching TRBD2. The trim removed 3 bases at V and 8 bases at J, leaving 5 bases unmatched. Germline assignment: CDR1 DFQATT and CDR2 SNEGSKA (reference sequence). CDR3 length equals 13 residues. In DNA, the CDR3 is TGCAGTGCTAGTGCGGGAGGGATTCACATTCAGTACTTC. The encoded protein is CSASAGGIHIQYF.

This CDR3 is CASSQEGTGGNEKLFF. The CDR3 nucleotides are TGCGCCAGCAGCCAAGAAGGGACAGGGGGTAATGAAAAACTGTTTTTT. The chain carries TRBV4-1 and TRBJ1-4; 11 nucleotides agree with TRBD1. The CDR3 totals 16 residues. The V and J ends lost 0 bases and 4 bases, in that order; junction bases with no gene match: 1. Per the germline V gene, CDR1 is MGHRA and CDR2 is YSYEKL.

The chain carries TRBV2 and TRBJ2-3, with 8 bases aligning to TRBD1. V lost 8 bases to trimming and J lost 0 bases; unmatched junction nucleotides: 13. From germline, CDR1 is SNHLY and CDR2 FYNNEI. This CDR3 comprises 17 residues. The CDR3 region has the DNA TGTGCCAGCGGAGGGACAGGCACAGGTCCTAGCACAGATACGCAGTATTTT. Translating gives CASGGTGTGPSTDTQYF.

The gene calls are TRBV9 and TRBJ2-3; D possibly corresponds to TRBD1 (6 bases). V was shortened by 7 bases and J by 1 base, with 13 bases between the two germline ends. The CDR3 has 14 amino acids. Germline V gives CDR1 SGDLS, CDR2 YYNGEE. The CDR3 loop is CASSPGVGTDTQYF. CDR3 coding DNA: TGTGCCAGCTCGCCAGGGGTTGGCACAGATACGCAGTATTTT.

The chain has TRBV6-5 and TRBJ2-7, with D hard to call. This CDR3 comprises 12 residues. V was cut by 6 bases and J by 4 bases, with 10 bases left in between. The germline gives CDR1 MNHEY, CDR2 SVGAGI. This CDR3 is CASSRLEYEQYF. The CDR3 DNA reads TGTGCCAGCAGCAGACTTGAGTACGAGCAGTACTTC.

The CDR3 DNA reads TGTGCCTGGAGTCCCACAGGGTATGGCTACACCTTC. Translated, it gives CAWSPTGYGYTF. The V call is TRBV30, the J call TRBJ1-2; TRBD1 might be the D (6 bases). The CDR3 contains 12 residues. Germline CDR1 and CDR2: GTSNPN and SVGIG (reference sequence). Trimming shortened V by 2 bases and J by 5 bases, and 9 bases separated the two germline ends. Based on the CDR3 plus reference TRBV30 and TRBJ1-2, the full variable domain is SQTIHQWPATLVQPVGSPLSLECTVEGTSNPNLYWYRQAAGRGLQLLFYSVGIGQISSEVPQNLSASRPQDRQFILSSKKLLLSDSGFYLCAWSPTGYGYTFGSGTRLTVV.

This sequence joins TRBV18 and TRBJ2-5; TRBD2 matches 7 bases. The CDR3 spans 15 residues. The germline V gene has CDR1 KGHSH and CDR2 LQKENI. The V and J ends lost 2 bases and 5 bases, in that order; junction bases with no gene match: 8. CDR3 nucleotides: TGTGCCAGCTCACCAGAGCGACTAGCAGCTGAGACCCAGTACTTC. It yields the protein CASSPERLAAETQYF.

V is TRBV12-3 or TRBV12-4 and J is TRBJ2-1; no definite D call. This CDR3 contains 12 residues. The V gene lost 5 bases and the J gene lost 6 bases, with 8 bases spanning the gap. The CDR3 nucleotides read TGTGCCAGCAGTCCCCATGTCAATGAGCAGTTCTTC. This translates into CASSPHVNEQFF.

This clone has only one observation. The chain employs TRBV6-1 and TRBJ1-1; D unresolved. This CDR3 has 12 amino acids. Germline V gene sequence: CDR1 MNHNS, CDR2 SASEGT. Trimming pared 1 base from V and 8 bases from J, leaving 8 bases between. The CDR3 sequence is CASSEGALEAFF. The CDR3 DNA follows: TGTGCCAGCAGTGAAGGTGCGTTGGAAGCTTTCTTT.

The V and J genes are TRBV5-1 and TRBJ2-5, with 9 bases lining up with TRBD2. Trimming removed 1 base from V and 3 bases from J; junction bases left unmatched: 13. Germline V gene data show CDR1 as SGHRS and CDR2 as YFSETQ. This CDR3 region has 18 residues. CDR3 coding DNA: TGCGCCAGCAGCTTGCCAACGGGGGGCGGGAGGGCTGAAGAGACCCAGTACTTC. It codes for CASSLPTGGGRAEETQYF. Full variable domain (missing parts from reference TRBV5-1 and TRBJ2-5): KAGVTQTPRYLIKTRGQQVTLSCSPISGHRSVSWYQQTPGQGLQFLFEYFSETQRNKGNFPGRFSGRQFSNSRSEMNVSTLELGDSALYLCASSLPTGGGRAEETQYFGPGTRLLVL.

DNA of the CDR3: TGTGCCAGCAGCGAAACGTTCGGGACAGGGCGCTTTTACGAGCAGTACTTC. This gives the protein CASSETFGTGRFYEQYF. The V gene is TRBV2, the J gene TRBJ2-7, with 9 bases that match TRBD1. Per germline, CDR1 SNHLY and CDR2 FYNNEI. V gave up 6 bases and J gave up 4 bases; unmatched junction bases: 16. This CDR3 spans 17 amino acids.

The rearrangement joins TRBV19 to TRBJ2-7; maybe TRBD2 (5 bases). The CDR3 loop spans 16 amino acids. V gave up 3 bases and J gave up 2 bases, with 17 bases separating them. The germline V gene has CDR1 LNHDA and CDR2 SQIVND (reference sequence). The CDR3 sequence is CASSMVWVIGAYEQYF. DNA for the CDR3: TGTGCCAGTAGTATGGTCTGGGTGATCGGGGCCTACGAGCAGTACTTC.

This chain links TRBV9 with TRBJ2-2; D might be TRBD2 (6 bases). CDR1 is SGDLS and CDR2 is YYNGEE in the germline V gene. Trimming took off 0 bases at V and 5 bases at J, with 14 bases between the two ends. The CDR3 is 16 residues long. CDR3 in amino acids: CASSVDPGEETGELFF. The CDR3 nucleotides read TGTGCCAGCAGCGTAGACCCTGGGGAGGAGACCGGGGAGCTGTTTTTT.

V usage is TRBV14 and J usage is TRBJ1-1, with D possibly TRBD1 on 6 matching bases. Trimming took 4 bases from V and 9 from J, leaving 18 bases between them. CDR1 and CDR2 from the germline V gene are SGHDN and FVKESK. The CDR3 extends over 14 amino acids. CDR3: CASSLSPLGHQAFF. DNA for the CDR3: TGTGCCAGCAGCCTAAGTCCCTTGGGACATCAAGCTTTCTTT. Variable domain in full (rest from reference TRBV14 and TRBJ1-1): EAGVTQFPSHSVIEKGQTVTLRCDPISGHDNLYWYRRVMGKEIKFLLHFVKESKQDESGMPNNRFLAERTGGTYSTLKVQPAELEDSGVYFCASSLSPLGHQAFFGQGTRLTVV.

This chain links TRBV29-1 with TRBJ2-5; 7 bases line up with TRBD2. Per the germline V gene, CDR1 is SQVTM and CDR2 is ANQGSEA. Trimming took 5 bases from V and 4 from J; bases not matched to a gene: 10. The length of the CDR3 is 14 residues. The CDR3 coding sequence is TGCAGCGTTAGGAGGGGACTAAGTCTAGAGACCCAGTACTTC. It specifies CSVRRGLSLETQYF.

The CDR3 region is CASSPALELDNEQFF. The CDR3 nucleotides read TGTGCCAGCAGCCCAGCCCTAGAATTAGACAATGAGCAGTTCTTC. The chain recombines TRBV7-7 with TRBJ2-1; no clear D. The CDR3 length is 15 residues. Germline lookup yields CDR1 SSHAT and CDR2 FNYEAQ (reference sequence). The germline V and J ends were trimmed by 5 bases and 5 bases, with 16 bases remaining between them. The variable domain in full, completed from reference TRBV7-7 and TRBJ2-1, reads GAGVSQSPRYKVTKRGQDVTLRCDPISSHATLYWYQQALGQGPEFLTYFNYEAQPDKSGLPSDRFSAERPEGSISTLTIQRTEQRDSAMYRCASSPALELDNEQFFGPGTRLTVL.

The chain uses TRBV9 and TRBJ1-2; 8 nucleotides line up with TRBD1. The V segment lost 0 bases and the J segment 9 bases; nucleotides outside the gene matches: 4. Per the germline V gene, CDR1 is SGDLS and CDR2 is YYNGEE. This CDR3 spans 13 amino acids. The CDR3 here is CASSVGQGYSYTF. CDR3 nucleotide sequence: TGTGCCAGCAGCGTAGGACAGGGGTATAGCTACACCTTC. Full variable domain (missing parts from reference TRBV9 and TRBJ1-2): DSGVTQTPKHLITATGQRVTLRCSPRSGDLSVYWYQQSLDQGLQFLIQYYNGEERAKGNILERFSAQQFPDLHSELNLSSLELGDSALYFCASSVGQGYSYTFGSGTRLTVV.

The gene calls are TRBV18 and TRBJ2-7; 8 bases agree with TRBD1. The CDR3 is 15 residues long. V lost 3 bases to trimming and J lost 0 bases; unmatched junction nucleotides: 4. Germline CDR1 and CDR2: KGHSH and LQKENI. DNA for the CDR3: TGTGCCAGCTCACCGGGGACAGGACTCTCCTACGAGCAGTACTTC. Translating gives CASSPGTGLSYEQYF.

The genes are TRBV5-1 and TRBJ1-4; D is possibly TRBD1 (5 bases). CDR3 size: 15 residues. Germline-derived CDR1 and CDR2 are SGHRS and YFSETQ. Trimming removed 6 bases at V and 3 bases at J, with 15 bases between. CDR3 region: CASMSGSGANEKLFF. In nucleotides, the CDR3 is TGCGCCAGCATGTCGGGCTCGGGGGCTAATGAAAAACTGTTTTTT.